This T cell receptor (beta chain) comes out of a study of T-cell memory formation after mild COVID-19. Using its own MiXCR run on the 5' RACE reads, TCRdb lists one record per CDR3 protein. The repertoire holds 300,000 to 350,000 distinct CDR3 sequences, roughly a fifth seen once, with roughly 20% in the top ten. Remarks on this clonotype: What it binds is not known.

The V gene lost 6 bases and the J gene lost 5 bases, with 11 bases spanning the gap. Germline loops: CDR1 DFQATT, CDR2 SNEGSKA (reference sequence). The CDR3 consists of 12 residues. Notes on the study in general: CD4/CD8 balance characterized clones contracting day 15 to 85, and CD4+ skew characterized later expanders. The authors did not confirm SARS-CoV-2 specificity of second-wave clones peaking day 37.

The origin of this receptor is a man between 18 and 35 years old who had mild COVID-19 (a few samples of this study predate the infection). Cell type and time point are not known. The V and J genes are TRBV20-1 and TRBJ1-5, with D perhaps matching TRBD1 (6 bases). Sequenced: PBMCs or a T cell subset sorted from them (not recorded which). CDR3 amino acids: CSAGDIYQPQHF. DNA for the CDR3: TGCAGTGCAGGGGACATCTATCAGCCCCAGCATTTT.